What follows are 14 T cell receptor beta chains derived from one specimen sequenced in a study of Ad26.COV2.S vaccination and SARS-CoV-2 variants. TCRdb's table, derived via immunoSEQ multiplex PCR, lists solely in-frame clones and lacks some. This table has 250,000 to 300,000 clones, about 87% appearing once. The treatment is: roughly 20 received Ad26.COV2.S at low or high dose, single or two shots; several received placebo; per-sample allocation not given. Sampling happened 63 days after the first vaccine or placebo injection. The sequencing here drew on peripheral blood, taken in a trial of Ad26.COV2.S vaccine versus placebo. The origin of the receptors is a person between 18 and 65 years old who received the Ad26.COV2.S COVID-19 vaccine or a placebo.

The V and J genes are TRBV2 and TRBJ2-5, with D maybe TRBD1 (5 bases). From germline, CDR1 is SNHLY and CDR2 FYNNEI. CDR3 length equals 11 residues. V was clipped by 7 bases and J by 13 bases, with 16 bases between them. In DNA, the CDR3 is TGTGCCAGCACTATAGACAGAGACCCGTACTTC. This gives the protein CASTIDRDPYF. Using reference TRBV2 and TRBJ2-5 for the parts outside the CDR3, the full variable domain is EPEVTQTPSHQVTQMGQEVILRCVPISNHLYFYWYRQILGQKVEFLVSFYNNEISEKSEIFDDQFSVERPDGSNFTLKIRSTKLEDSAMYFCASTIDRDPYFGPGTRLLVL.

The chain uses TRBV18 and TRBJ1-6; 10 bases are shared with TRBD1. The length of the CDR3 is 15 residues. CDR1 is KGHSH, CDR2 LQKENI, per germline. V was clipped by 1 base and J by 8 bases; unmatched bases: 2. The CDR3 nucleotides are TGTGCCAGCTCACCACTCGGGACAGGGGATTCACCCCTCCACTTT. This codes for CASSPLGTGDSPLHF.

This clone was detected only a few times. This chain joins TRBV9 and TRBJ2-1; D is possibly TRBD1 (5 bases). The CDR3 spans 14 residues. Trimming shortened V by 0 bases and J by 3 bases, and 7 bases separated the two germline ends. CDR1 is SGDLS and CDR2 is YYNGEE in the germline V gene. The CDR3 coding sequence is TGTGCCAGCAGCGTAGCTGGACACTACAATGAGCAGTTCTTC. This sequence encodes CASSVAGHYNEQFF.

The V call is TRBV6-2 or TRBV6-3, the J call TRBJ2-7; D uncertain. Trimming took off 6 bases at V and 2 bases at J, with 14 bases between the two ends. The germline CDR1 and CDR2 sequences are MNHEY and SVGEGT. The CDR3 totals 14 residues. CDR3: CASSPVGWPYEQYF. The CDR3 DNA follows: TGTGCCAGCAGCCCCGTTGGTTGGCCCTACGAGCAGTACTTC.

A note on this clone: Different DNA sequences within this sample yield the same CDR3. The genes are TRBV7-9 and TRBJ1-1; D gene uncertain. The CDR3 spans 14 residues. Trimming removed 1 base from V and 2 bases from J, with 8 bases in between. Germline CDR1 reads SEHNR; CDR2 reads FQNEAQ (reference sequence). CDR3 loop: CASSLVGRNTEAFF. For the CDR3, the DNA is TGTGCCAGCAGCTTAGTGGGGAGAAACACTGAAGCTTTCTTT.

The chain recombines TRBV18 with TRBJ1-1; D gene uncertain. This CDR3 is built from 15 residues. Deletions cut 1 base from V and 1 base from J, with 10 bases between. Germline V gene sequence: CDR1 KGHSH, CDR2 LQKENI. For the CDR3, the DNA is TGTGCCAGCTCACCACGCGACATTAGGAACACTGAAGCTTTCTTT. Encoded protein: CASSPRDIRNTEAFF.

The chain is built from TRBV19 and TRBJ2-5; D may correspond to TRBD1 or TRBD2 (5 bases each). The CDR3 has 13 amino acids. The V gene lost 6 bases and the J gene lost 1 base, with 9 bases spanning the gap. Germline assignment: CDR1 LNHDA and CDR2 SQIVND (reference sequence). CDR3 in DNA: TGTGCCAGTAGGAGGGGTGGCCAAGAGACCCAGTACTTC. It codes for CASRRGGQETQYF.

The chain has TRBV5-1 and TRBJ2-3, with D perhaps being TRBD1 or TRBD2 (5 bases each). Per the germline V gene, CDR1 is SGHRS and CDR2 is YFSETQ. V was pared by 4 bases and J by 3 bases, with 21 bases between. This CDR3 is built from 17 residues. CDR3 sequence (DNA): TGCGCCAGCAGCAAGGATACCGGGACCTATCTTACAGATACGCAGTATTTT. Protein product: CASSKDTGTYLTDTQYF.

This clone was recorded only once. This chain connects TRBV19 to TRBJ2-7; D tentatively fits TRBD1 or TRBD2 (5 bases each). The V and J ends lost 5 bases and 2 bases respectively, with 13 bases between them. Germline loops: CDR1 LNHDA, CDR2 SQIVND (reference sequence). The length of the CDR3 is 14 residues. CDR3 protein: CASSLGTSAYEQYF. CDR3 DNA sequence: TGTGCCAGTAGTTTGGGGACCTCCGCCTACGAGCAGTACTTC.

V gene TRBV19 combines with J gene TRBJ1-6, with a possible D match to TRBD1 (6 bases). V was shortened by 5 bases and J by 10 bases, with 21 bases between the two germline ends. This CDR3 contains 16 residues. CDR1 is LNHDA and CDR2 is SQIVND in the germline V gene (reference sequence). CDR3 region: CASSVPTWGARSPLHF. The CDR3 nucleotides are TGTGCCAGTAGTGTACCGACTTGGGGGGCCAGATCACCCCTCCACTTT.

J is TRBJ2-1 and V is TRBV5-1, with 10 bases matching TRBD2. The CDR3 has 16 amino acids. J gave up 12 bases and V 5 bases, and 17 bases lay outside the gene matches. Germline assignment: CDR1 SGHRS and CDR2 YFSETQ. CDR3 DNA: TGCGCCAGCAGAGAATCGACCGGGACTAGCGCCCCCCGGCAGTTCTTC. It is translated as CASRESTGTSAPRQFF.

The chain employs TRBV6-1 and TRBJ1-3; weak D call: TRBD1 (6 bases). V was cut by 2 bases and J by 4 bases, with 9 bases left in between. CDR3 length: 14 amino acids. Germline V gene data show CDR1 as MNHNS and CDR2 as SASEGT. The CDR3 protein is CASSEYRAGNTIYF. In nucleotides, the CDR3 is TGTGCCAGCAGTGAATACAGGGCGGGAAACACCATATATTTT.

This chain connects TRBV11-2 to TRBJ2-7; D might be TRBD2 (6 bases). The germline V gene encodes CDR1 SGHAT and CDR2 FQNNGV. The CDR3 covers 15 residues. Trimming stripped 6 bases from V and 3 bases from J, with 18 bases between. The DNA for the CDR3 is TGTGCCAGCAGACACGATGGGGGAGGAGGCTACGAGCAGTACTTC. Translation: CASRHDGGGGYEQYF.

J is TRBJ1-4 and V is TRBV5-1; no clear D. This CDR3 region has 14 residues. Germline V gene lookup returns CDR1 SGHRS and CDR2 YFSETQ. Trimming took off 5 bases at V and 3 bases at J, with 11 bases between the two ends. Written as DNA, the CDR3 is TGCGCCAGCAGGGAACAGACTTCTAATGAAAAACTGTTTTTT. This encodes CASREQTSNEKLFF.